Listed here are 10 T cell receptor beta chains from one sample, sequenced in a study of blood T cells in healthy people across ages. Through a sample-barcoded 5' primer and a J-beta primer mix, a second PCR was run for roughly 6 to 11 cycles. MiXCR, run by TCRdb on the 5' RACE reads, gives a single entry per CDR3 protein. The top ten hold about a fifth of the sample, which has hundreds of thousands of distinct CDR3 sequences, approximately 44% seen once. The sequencing sample was made of blood. All receptors come from a man aged 60-69 years in good health.

The J gene is TRBJ2-5, the V gene TRBV6-6; maybe TRBD1 (5 bases). With 7 bases removed from V and 5 bases from J, the gap between germline ends came to 14 bases. This CDR3 has 13 residues. Germline CDR1 reads MNHNY; CDR2 reads SVGAGI (reference sequence). CDR3 protein: CASNAGMGETQYF. The CDR3 DNA follows: TGTGCCAGCAATGCAGGGATGGGGGAGACCCAGTACTTC.

CDR3 bases: TGTGCCTGGATGACCGGACAGGGTTACACCGGGGAGCTGTTTTTT. This codes for CAWMTGQGYTGELFF. The gene calls are TRBV30 and TRBJ2-2, with 8 nucleotides matching TRBD1. CDR3 length: 15 residues. The germline gives CDR1 GTSNPN, CDR2 SVGIG (reference sequence). V shed 4 bases and J 3 bases; nucleotides not matched to a gene: 7.

The chain is built from TRBV12-3 or TRBV12-4 and TRBJ1-4; TRBD1 matches 7 bases. Germline trimming cut 3 bases from V and 2 bases from J; bases unmatched to any gene: 12. The length of the CDR3 is 18 residues. CDR3 protein: CASSFGDSSMSTNEKLFF. In nucleotides, the CDR3 is TGTGCCAGCAGTTTTGGGGACAGTAGTATGTCGACTAATGAAAAACTGTTTTTT.

The V and J genes are TRBV28 and TRBJ1-5; no reliable D call. V shed 2 bases and J shed 0 bases, with 20 bases lying between them. CDR1 is MDHEN, CDR2 SYDVKM, per germline. The CDR3 loop spans 19 amino acids. In DNA form, the CDR3 reads TGTGCCAGCAGTTTAAGCAATTCCCGGGTTAGGGATAGCAATCAGCCCCAGCATTTT. Amino acids: CASSLSNSRVRDSNQPQHF.

This chain links TRBV6-2 or TRBV6-3 with TRBJ2-4; 9 positions match TRBD1. With the DNA end fitting TRBJ2-7 better, the J assignment may be wrong. Looked up from germline, CDR1 is MNHEY and CDR2 is SVGEGT. This CDR3 has 16 amino acids. CDR3 protein: CASSYTNRQGDNEQYF. Here the CDR3 DNA reads TGTGCCAGCAGTTACACTAACCGACAGGGGGACAACGAGCAGTACTTC.

This clonotype appeared many times. The chain combines TRBV29-1 with TRBJ2-3; D perhaps matches TRBD1 (7 bases). The CDR3 has 13 amino acids. Germline-derived CDR1 and CDR2 are SQVTM and ANQGSEA. The V and J ends lost 3 bases and 8 bases respectively, with 15 bases between them. The CDR3 bases are TGCAGCGTTGAGTCCCAGCAGGGGGGTACGCAGTATTTT. Its translation is CSVESQQGGTQYF.

The chain recombines TRBV18 with TRBJ2-3, with 9 positions matching TRBD1. Germline assignment: CDR1 KGHSH and CDR2 LQKENI. Trimming took 5 bases from V and 1 from J; bases not matched to a gene: 4. The CDR3 loop spans 15 amino acids. DNA for the CDR3: TGTGCCAGCTCAAACCGACAGGGGGGCACAGATACGCAGTATTTT. Its protein product is CASSNRQGGTDTQYF.

The chain is built from TRBV4-3 and TRBJ1-2, with D maybe TRBD1 (6 bases). The CDR3 spans 14 residues. Deletions cut 2 bases from V and 6 bases from J, with 13 bases between. The germline V gene has CDR1 LGHNA and CDR2 YSLEER. The CDR3 loop is CASSQTDRSNGYTF. The CDR3, as DNA: TGCGCCAGCAGCCAAACCGACAGGTCAAATGGCTACACCTTC.

This clonotype was seen only a few times. This chain links TRBV20-1 with TRBJ2-7; no clear D. V was pared by 0 bases and J by 0 bases, with 12 bases between. The germline V gene has CDR1 DFQATT and CDR2 SNEGSKA (reference sequence). This CDR3 is built from 15 residues. The CDR3 sequence is CSARDPSSSSYEQYF. CDR3 nucleotide sequence: TGCAGTGCTAGAGATCCCTCATCGAGCTCCTACGAGCAGTACTTC.

In its sample, this clonotype was seen many times. V usage is TRBV12-3 or TRBV12-4 and J usage is TRBJ2-7, with 7 bases identical to TRBD2. J lost 0 bases, V lost 0 bases, and 2 bases had no gene match. The CDR3 spans 15 residues. CDR3 DNA sequence: TGTGCCAGCAGTTTAGCGCGGGGGAGCTCCTACGAGCAGTACTTC. Its protein is CASSLARGSSYEQYF.